The rows below give T cell receptor beta chains drawn from one sample of a study of identical twins. TCRdb fed the 5' RACE reads into MiXCR, producing one record per CDR3 protein. The sample holds around 100,000 distinct CDR3 sequences, 4.5% to 6.5% seen once. The sample comprised memory T cells sorted from blood. These TCRs come from a woman between 50 and 59 years old in good health. Each CDR3 is given with its conserved first and last residue. The order of the fields is CDR3 DNA, CDR3 protein, clone size, D gene, J gene, CDR3 length, V gene. A D gene is named only where the DNA matches it firmly. Each size is once, few, many or a size class.

TGTGCCAGCAGATCCATCTACAATGAGCAGTTCTTC | CASRSIYNEQFF | many | . | TRBJ2-1 | 12 | TRBV3-1
TGCAGTGCTAGAGATCCCTTTCGACTCGACAGAGACGCGCCTAACTATGGCTACACCTTC | CSARDPFRLDRDAPNYGYTF | many | . | TRBJ1-2 | 20 | TRBV20-1
TGCGCCAGCAGTTCCGGGACTAGCGGAATTGAGCAGTTCTTC | CASSSGTSGIEQFF | few | TRBD2 | TRBJ2-1 | 14 | TRBV23-1
TGTGCCAGCAGCCTACTACTAGCGGGAGCCGGGGAGCTGTTTTTT | CASSLLLAGAGELFF | many | TRBD2 | TRBJ2-2 | 15 | TRBV11-2
TGCAGTGCTAGTCCGGGGGCCGAGGACTATGGCTACACCTTC | CSASPGAEDYGYTF | many | . | TRBJ1-2 | 14 | TRBV20-1
TGTGCCATCAGTTACGATAGGGAGACCCAGTACTTC | CAISYDRETQYF | many | . | TRBJ2-5 | 12 | TRBV10-3
TGTGCCATCGGGGGTTCACCCCTCCACTTT | CAIGGSPLHF | many | . | TRBJ1-6 | 10 | TRBV10-3
TGTGCCTGGAGTGGACAGGGACGCCAGCCCCAGCATTTT | CAWSGQGRQPQHF | many | TRBD1 | TRBJ1-5 | 13 | TRBV30
TGCGCCAGCAGCCAAGGGACAGGGGACGGGGAGACCCAGTACTTC | CASSQGTGDGETQYF | many | TRBD1 | TRBJ2-5 | 15 | TRBV4-1
TGCGCCAGCAGCTTGCAGGGTTCTAATGAAAAACTGTTTTTT | CASSLQGSNEKLFF | many | . | TRBJ1-4 | 14 | TRBV5-1
TGCAGCGTGAACAGGGTAGATACGCAGTATTTT | CSVNRVDTQYF | many | . | TRBJ2-3 | 11 | TRBV29-1
TGTGCCAGCGCTCGGGGGCAGAACATTCAGTACTTC | CASARGQNIQYF | many | . | TRBJ2-4 | 12 | TRBV6-2/TRBV6-3
TGCAGTGCTAGACCCCAGAGCGGGCGGAAACAAGAGACCCAGTACTTC | CSARPQSGRKQETQYF | few | . | TRBJ2-5 | 16 | TRBV20-1
TGTGCCAGCAGCTCTTCTGTGAGCTACACCTTC | CASSSSVSYTF | many | . | TRBJ1-2 | 11 | TRBV7-9
TGTGCCAGCAGAGAAAGCAATCAGCCCCAGCATTTT | CASRESNQPQHF | many | . | TRBJ1-5 | 12 | TRBV27